Presented here are 13 T cell receptor beta chains from one specimen sequenced in a study of OX40 agonist ivuxolimab in advanced cancers. The assay was immunoSEQ multiplex PCR, and TCRdb's table has in-frame clones only and misses some. The data contain 30,000 to 45,000 clones, about 78% of them singletons. Material: CD4+ or CD8+ T cells sorted from blood, obtained in a trial of the OX40 agonist ivuxolimab. The receptors were gathered from an adult with an advanced solid tumor such as melanoma, head and neck, liver or kidney cancer.

The chain links TRBV6-5 to TRBJ1-5; D remains ambiguous. The CDR3 has 13 residues. V dropped 5 bases and J dropped 7 bases, with 12 bases sitting between them. Germline CDR1 is MNHEY and CDR2 is SVGAGI. CDR3 region: CASSGREAQPQHF. CDR3 DNA sequence: TGTGCCAGCAGTGGCCGTGAAGCCCAGCCCCAGCATTTT.

The chain couples TRBV2 to TRBJ2-1; 12 bases are a match to TRBD2. The length of the CDR3 is 16 residues. The V gene's germline CDR1 is SNHLY and CDR2 FYNNEI. Trimming at V came to 5 bases and at J to 8 bases, leaving 10 bases not matched to a gene. DNA for the CDR3: TGTGCCAGCAGTCTCCCCGAAGGACTAGCGGGATATGAGCAGTTCTTC. Translated, it gives CASSLPEGLAGYEQFF.

The CDR3 DNA follows: TGTGCCAGCAGTGAAGTAGCAGGGGGCCGGCAGCCCCAGCATTTT. It translates to CASSEVAGGRQPQHF. The rearrangement links TRBV6-4 to TRBJ1-5; TRBD1 agrees at 8 bases. CDR1 is MRHNA and CDR2 is SNTAGT in the germline V gene. Unmatched junction bases numbered 8, after V lost 3 bases and J lost 7 bases. The CDR3 contains 15 residues.

The chain couples TRBV6-6 to TRBJ2-5; TRBD2 matches 12 bases. From germline, CDR1 is MNHNY and CDR2 SVGAGI (reference sequence). V dropped 6 bases and J dropped 2; count of bases not matched to a gene: 1. The CDR3 length is 14 residues. The CDR3 DNA reads as TGTGCCAGCAGAGGACTAGCGGGGCAAGAGACCCAGTACTTC. Its protein is CASRGLAGQETQYF.

The gene calls are TRBV28 and TRBJ2-7, with 7 bases identical to TRBD1. CDR1 and CDR2 (germline): MDHEN, SYDVKM. The junction had 3 bases not matched to a gene; V was cut back by 2 bases and J by 5 bases. This CDR3 has 13 amino acids. CDR3 in amino acids: CASSLRGRDEQYF. The CDR3, as DNA: TGTGCCAGCAGTTTAAGGGGGCGGGACGAGCAGTACTTC.

This sequence joins TRBV18 and TRBJ2-5, with D perhaps TRBD1 or TRBD2 (5 bases each). The CDR3 length is 12 residues. The germline V and J ends were trimmed by 4 bases and 4 bases, with 7 bases remaining between them. CDR1 is KGHSH, CDR2 LQKENI, per germline. CDR3 sequence (DNA): TGTGCCAGCTCACACGGGGCAGAGACCCAGTACTTC. It is translated as CASSHGAETQYF.

The rearrangement joins TRBV7-9 to TRBJ2-3; TRBD2 agrees at 9 bases. CDR3 length: 13 amino acids. The germline V gene encodes CDR1 SEHNR and CDR2 FQNEAQ (reference sequence). Trimming at V came to 3 bases and at J to 12 bases, leaving 7 bases not matched to a gene. The CDR3 region has the DNA TGTGCCAGCAGCTTCCAAAGACTAGCGGTCCAGTATTTT. This sequence encodes CASSFQRLAVQYF.

This clone was recorded only once. The V and J genes are TRBV15 and TRBJ2-1; 13 nucleotides agree with TRBD2. This CDR3 has 13 amino acids. V lost 11 bases and J lost 6; bases outside the gene matches: 4. CDR1 and CDR2 from the germline V gene are LNHNV and YYDKDF (reference sequence). The CDR3 reads CAYGLAGVNEQFF. CDR3 coding DNA: TGTGCCTATGGACTAGCGGGAGTCAATGAGCAGTTCTTC.

This sequence joins TRBV7-3 and TRBJ2-3, with TRBD2 as a possible D gene (7 bases). V lost 0 bases and J 0 bases, leaving 16 bases between the germline ends. The CDR3 is 18 amino acids. In germline, CDR1 is SGHTA, CDR2 FQGTGA. This chain's CDR3 is CASSLTRGALTSTDTQYF. CDR3 nucleotide sequence: TGTGCCAGCAGCTTAACACGGGGGGCACTAACTAGCACAGATACGCAGTATTTT.

The V call is TRBV14, the J call TRBJ1-1, with a weak D call TRBD1 (6 bases). Looked up from germline, CDR1 is SGHDN and CDR2 is FVKESK. With 8 bases removed from V and 4 bases from J, the gap between germline ends came to 11 bases. The CDR3 loop spans 12 amino acids. The CDR3 region has the DNA TGTGCCAGCGGGCAGGGGAGCACTGAAGCTTTCTTT. Amino acid sequence: CASGQGSTEAFF.

V is TRBV7-9 and J is TRBJ2-1; D unclear. This CDR3 region has 15 residues. Germline CDR1 and CDR2: SEHNR and FQNEAQ (reference sequence). Trimming removed 5 bases at V and 7 bases at J, with 18 bases between. CDR3 DNA: TGTGCCAGCAGCATTCCCTACCTTATGGGGAATGAGCAGTTCTTC. Protein product: CASSIPYLMGNEQFF.

This clone has a handful of counts. The chain uses TRBV7-9 and TRBJ1-5, with TRBD1 as a possible D gene (5 bases). This CDR3 is built from 15 residues. Trimming left V 3 bases short and J 0 bases short, with 9 bases between. Per germline, CDR1 SEHNR and CDR2 FQNEAQ (reference sequence). DNA for the CDR3: TGTGCCAGCAGCTTGGACACCTCTAGCAATCAGCCCCAGCATTTT. This encodes CASSLDTSSNQPQHF.

The J gene is TRBJ2-4, the V gene TRBV28; 9 nucleotides line up with TRBD2. Germline CDR1 reads MDHEN; CDR2 reads SYDVKM. The CDR3 sequence is 15 residues long. V was clipped by 11 bases and J by 4 bases; unmatched bases: 12. CDR3 loop: CAYSSGAKGKNIQYF. Here the CDR3 DNA reads TGTGCCTACTCTAGCGGGGCCAAAGGAAAAAACATTCAGTACTTC.